These 18 T cell receptor beta chains were sequenced from one sample in a study of T cell responses to AZD1222 COVID-19 vaccine. Sequenced by immunoSEQ multiplex PCR; TCRdb stores in-frame clones only, minus some. Of about 86,000 clones in the sample, about 90% were seen once. Sequences were derived from peripheral blood, sampled 28 days after the second AZD1222 dose. The receptor source for this set is an adult who received the AZD1222 COVID-19 vaccine.

The rearrangement uses TRBV7-9 and TRBJ1-2; 7 nucleotides agree with TRBD1. CDR1 and CDR2 from the germline V gene are SEHNR and FQNEAQ (reference sequence). The CDR3 has 14 amino acids. The trim removed 3 bases at V and 9 bases at J, leaving 10 bases unmatched. The CDR3 coding sequence is TGTGCCAGCAGCTTTCTCGACAGGGACCATAGCTACACCTTC. It codes for CASSFLDRDHSYTF. The whole variable domain, filled in from reference TRBV7-9 and TRBJ1-2, reads DTGVSQNPRHKITKRGQNVTFRCDPISEHNRLYWYRQTLGQGPEFLTYFQNEAQLEKSRLLSDRFSAERPKGSFSTLEIQRTEQGDSAMYLCASSFLDRDHSYTFGSGTRLTVV.

This rearrangement joins TRBV27 to TRBJ2-1; 8 positions agree with TRBD1. The CDR3 runs 14 residues. Germline V gene data show CDR1 as MNHEY and CDR2 as SMNVEV (reference sequence). V was clipped by 3 bases and J by 10 bases; unmatched bases: 8. The CDR3 is CASSLQGADREQFF. CDR3 DNA sequence: TGTGCCAGCAGTTTGCAGGGGGCGGATAGGGAGCAGTTCTTC.

The sample holds a few counts of this clone. This chain joins TRBV4-3 and TRBJ2-1; D is unclear. This CDR3 region has 15 residues. Germline loops: CDR1 LGHNA, CDR2 YSLEER. Trimming cost V 3 bases and J 0 bases, with 9 bases left between them. CDR3 sequence (DNA): TGCGCCAGCAGCCACGAACCAAGCTCCTACAATGAGCAGTTCTTC. Translating it yields CASSHEPSSYNEQFF.

The chain employs TRBV15 and TRBJ2-1, with 7 positions matching TRBD1. V shed 1 base, J shed 7 bases, and the junction held 10 bases outside the gene matches. Per the germline V gene, CDR1 is LNHNV and CDR2 is YYDKDF (reference sequence). The CDR3 sequence is 16 residues long. CDR3 region: CATSRGRDSPKNEQFF. Written as DNA, the CDR3 is TGTGCCACCAGCAGAGGCCGGGACAGCCCCAAAAATGAGCAGTTCTTC.

As for this clone: Additional DNA sequences in this sample encode the identical CDR3. This CDR3 reads CASSEQGETYEQYF. The CDR3 DNA is TGTGCCAGCAGTGAACAGGGCGAGACCTACGAGCAGTACTTC. This chain joins TRBV2 and TRBJ2-7, with D possibly being TRBD1 (5 bases). The CDR3 has 14 amino acids. The V end lost 2 bases, the J end lost 2 bases, and 10 bases lay between the germline ends. Per the germline V gene, CDR1 is SNHLY and CDR2 is FYNNEI.

This chain connects TRBV18 to TRBJ2-2; D is uncertain. V lost 0 bases and J lost 1, with 9 bases in between. Germline CDR1 reads KGHSH; CDR2 reads LQKENI. The CDR3 is 16 amino acids. The CDR3 DNA sequence: TGTGCCAGCTCACCACCACACTCGCTGAACACCGGGGAGCTGTTTTTT. It specifies CASSPPHSLNTGELFF.

The V and J genes are TRBV4-1 and TRBJ2-5, with 8 nucleotides matching TRBD2. V was clipped by 0 bases and J by 5 bases; unmatched bases: 8. Germline-derived CDR1 and CDR2 are MGHRA and YSYEKL. CDR3 length: 16 residues. The CDR3 DNA reads TGCGCCAGCAGCCAAGAATTCCGGGAGGGTCTGGAGACCCAGTACTTC. Translation gives CASSQEFREGLETQYF.

Of note for this clone: This CDR3 is also generated by other DNA sequences in the sample. The V call is TRBV5-1, the J call TRBJ2-1; no clear D gene. The CDR3 covers 11 residues. V dropped 0 bases and J dropped 8 bases, with 3 bases sitting between them. The germline gives CDR1 SGHRS, CDR2 YFSETQ. This CDR3 reads CASSLADEQFF. CDR3 bases: TGCGCCAGCAGCTTGGCGGATGAGCAGTTCTTC.

This chain joins TRBV5-1 and TRBJ1-2; no clear D. CDR3 length: 15 residues. Germline V CDR1 and CDR2: SGHRS, YFSETQ. With 0 bases removed from V and 3 bases from J, the gap between germline ends came to 12 bases. Written as DNA, the CDR3 is TGCGCCAGCAGCTTGGTATCCGGATCAGACTATGGCTACACCTTC. This translates into CASSLVSGSDYGYTF.

The rearrangement uses TRBV19 and TRBJ1-1; the match to TRBD1 covers 8 bases. CDR1 is LNHDA and CDR2 is SQIVND in the germline V gene (reference sequence). CDR3 length equals 14 residues. The ends lost 7 bases at V and 1 base at J; junction bases unmatched: 5. The CDR3 nucleotides are TGTGCCAGTAACCGAGGGACAGGGAACACTGAAGCTTTCTTT. It codes for CASNRGTGNTEAFF.

As regards this clone: In the same sample, other DNA sequences code for this CDR3. The chain recombines TRBV18 with TRBJ2-3; D is ambiguous. Germline V CDR1 and CDR2: KGHSH, LQKENI. This CDR3 has 13 amino acids. The ends were cut back, 2 bases at V and 0 bases at J, with 3 bases in the middle. CDR3 in amino acids: CASSPESTDTQYF. The CDR3 DNA sequence: TGTGCCAGCTCACCAGAGAGCACAGATACGCAGTATTTT.

The gene calls are TRBV28 and TRBJ2-3; either TRBD1 or TRBD2 may fit D (6 bases each). This CDR3 has 15 residues. Looked up from germline, CDR1 is MDHEN and CDR2 is SYDVKM. Deletions cut 3 bases from V and 2 bases from J, with 12 bases between. The CDR3 is CASSFRGGNTDTQYF. DNA of the CDR3: TGTGCCAGCAGTTTTAGAGGGGGGAACACAGATACGCAGTATTTT.

This clone was seen more than once but under ten times. CDR3 sequence: CASSQEPAIGDTQYF. CDR3 sequence (DNA): TGTGCCAGCAGCCAAGAGCCCGCCATTGGGGATACGCAGTATTTT. This chain links TRBV14 with TRBJ2-3; D not resolved. V lost 0 bases, J lost 6 bases, and 13 bases lay in between. The V gene's germline CDR1 is SGHDN and CDR2 FVKESK. The CDR3 runs to 15 residues.

V usage is TRBV19 and J usage is TRBJ2-2; 7 positions agree with TRBD2. The ends lost 3 bases at V and 6 bases at J; junction bases unmatched: 13. The CDR3 sequence is 17 residues long. The germline CDR1 and CDR2 sequences are LNHDA and SQIVND (reference sequence). The CDR3 is CASSMRSGAGWAGELFF. CDR3 DNA: TGTGCCAGTAGTATGAGATCGGGAGCGGGATGGGCCGGGGAGCTGTTTTTT.

Regarding this clone: An end of the junction differs from the germline gene, which may be a read error. V gene TRBV3-1 (or the pseudogene TRBV3-2) combines with J gene TRBJ1-1; possible D gene TRBD1, 6 bases. This CDR3 region has 11 residues. Germline lookup yields CDR1 LGHDT and CDR2 YNNKEL (reference sequence). The CDR3 reads CASSKSGQQLF. As DNA, the CDR3 is TGTGCCAGCAGCAAATCTGGACAGCAGCTTTTT.

V usage is TRBV4-3 and J usage is TRBJ1-2; possible D gene TRBD1, 5 bases. Germline loops: CDR1 LGHNA, CDR2 YSLEER. CDR3 size: 16 residues. V was cut by 0 bases and J by 4 bases, with 15 bases left in between. The CDR3 reads CASSQDSGREGYGYTF. CDR3 bases: TGCGCCAGCAGCCAAGATTCGGGCAGGGAGGGCTATGGCTACACCTTC.

The chain joins TRBV14 to TRBJ2-1; 11 bases match TRBD2. The V gene end was trimmed by 3 bases and the J gene end by 6 bases; junction bases not matched to a gene: 4. Germline CDR1 SGHDN, CDR2 FVKESK. The CDR3 is 15 residues long. CDR3: CASSQFTSGSNEQFF. The CDR3 coding sequence is TGTGCCAGCAGCCAGTTTACTAGCGGGAGCAATGAGCAGTTCTTC.

The chain combines TRBV2 with TRBJ2-3; D might be TRBD2 (6 bases). V was clipped by 6 bases and J by 6 bases, with 19 bases between them. CDR1 is SNHLY and CDR2 is FYNNEI in the germline V gene. The CDR3 loop spans 15 amino acids. CDR3 sequence reads: CASRESGGIRDTQYF. CDR3 sequence (DNA): TGTGCCAGCAGAGAGAGTGGCGGGATAAGGGATACGCAGTATTTT.